Each of the 10 T cell receptor beta chains below was sequenced from the same sample in a study of blood T cell repertoires in COVID-19. Only in-frame clones appear in the TCRdb table, and some are missing; sequencing was by immunoSEQ multiplex PCR. Of 40,000 or so clones in the sample, about 92% are singletons; the top ten hold more than 10%. Input material: peripheral blood. All receptors come from a human donor in a cohort sampled during active COVID-19.

The chain combines TRBV19 with TRBJ1-6; no firm D call. The CDR3 runs 17 residues. Deletions cut 0 bases from V and 7 bases from J, with 16 bases between. The germline V gene encodes CDR1 LNHDA and CDR2 SQIVND (reference sequence). CDR3 bases: TGTGCCAGTAGTATAGATGCGGGCAGGTTCACCAATTCACCCCTCCACTTT. Amino acids: CASSIDAGRFTNSPLHF. Drawing the rest from reference TRBV19 and TRBJ1-6, the complete variable domain is DGGITQSPKYLFRKEGQNVTLSCEQNLNHDAMYWYRQDPGQGLRLIYYSQIVNDFQKGDIAEGYSVSREKKESFPLTVTSAQKNPTAFYLCASSIDAGRFTNSPLHFGNGTRLTVT.

This sequence joins TRBV30 and TRBJ2-1; TRBD2 matches 13 bases. Trimming removed 5 bases from V and 6 bases from J; junction bases left unmatched: 4. Germline V CDR1 and CDR2: GTSNPN, SVGIG (reference sequence). The CDR3 has 14 amino acids. As DNA, the CDR3 is TGTGCCTGGGTAGGGACTAGCGGGGCCAATGAGCAGTTCTTC. As protein: CAWVGTSGANEQFF.

As regards this clone: An end of the junction differs from the germline gene, which may be a read error. The chain couples TRBV2 to TRBJ2-3; 8 nucleotides agree with TRBD2. Germline assignment: CDR1 SNHLY and CDR2 FYNNEI. This CDR3 is built from 14 residues. The CDR3: CRTRASGSTDTQYF. The CDR3 coding sequence is TGCCGCACCAGGGCTAGCGGGAGCACAGATACGCAGTATTTT.

CDR3 residues: CASSTGQSYGYTF. DNA of the CDR3: TGCGCCAGCAGCACGGGACAGAGCTATGGCTACACCTTC. The rearrangement uses TRBV5-1 and TRBJ1-2; 7 nucleotides line up with TRBD1. The CDR3 runs to 13 residues. The germline V gene has CDR1 SGHRS and CDR2 YFSETQ. Trimming removed 4 bases from V and 4 bases from J; junction bases left unmatched: 4.

The V call is TRBV10-3, the J call TRBJ2-3; 11 positions match TRBD2. The CDR3 has 15 amino acids. Germline CDR1 and CDR2: ENHRY and SYGVKD. V shed 11 bases and J 4 bases; nucleotides not matched to a gene: 11. The CDR3 sequence is CAGSATSGSADTQYF. CDR3 DNA sequence: TGTGCCGGGTCGGCTACTAGCGGGAGTGCAGATACGCAGTATTTT.

The chain couples TRBV9 to TRBJ2-1; no reliable D call. Germline V gene sequence: CDR1 SGDLS, CDR2 YYNGEE. This CDR3 is 13 amino acids long. V was clipped by 0 bases and J by 3 bases, with 4 bases between them. CDR3 coding DNA: TGTGCCAGCAGCGTAGCTAGCTACAATGAGCAGTTCTTC. Translated: CASSVASYNEQFF.

J is TRBJ2-2 and V is TRBV18; TRBD1 aligns across 9 bases. The V gene end was trimmed by 4 bases and the J gene end by 3 bases; junction bases not matched to a gene: 3. The CDR3 totals 15 residues. The germline gives CDR1 KGHSH, CDR2 LQKENI. CDR3 loop: CASSQRTGDTGELFF. The DNA of the CDR3 is TGTGCCAGCTCACAGAGGACAGGGGACACCGGGGAGCTGTTTTTT.

The V call is TRBV19, the J call TRBJ1-5; possible D gene TRBD1, 6 bases. This CDR3 contains 14 residues. The germline gives CDR1 LNHDA, CDR2 SQIVND (reference sequence). Trimming shortened V by 6 bases and J by 4 bases, and 13 bases separated the two germline ends. CDR3 nucleotides: TGTGCCAGTAGCAGAGGACAGCTTAATCAGCCCCAGCATTTT. This codes for CASSRGQLNQPQHF.

The CDR3: CASSPRPRHYGYTF. Here the CDR3 DNA reads TGTGCCAGCTCACCGCGCCCGAGGCACTATGGCTACACCTTC. The gene calls are TRBV18 and TRBJ1-2; D gene ambiguous. The V end lost 3 bases, the J end lost 3 bases, and 11 bases lay between the germline ends. Germline loops: CDR1 KGHSH, CDR2 LQKENI. This CDR3 comprises 14 residues. The full variable domain, rest sourced from reference TRBV18 and TRBJ1-2, is NAGVMQNPRHLVRRRGQEARLRCSPMKGHSHVYWYRQLPEEGLKFMVYLQKENIIDESGMPKERFSAEFPKEGPSILRIQQVVRGDSAAYFCASSPRPRHYGYTFGSGTRLTVV.

The chain combines TRBV7-3 with TRBJ1-2, with TRBD1 identical over 9 bases. Germline V gene data show CDR1 as SGHTA and CDR2 as FQGTGA. Losses at the gene ends were 4 bases for V and 8 bases for J; bases not matched to a gene: 20. The CDR3 has 18 residues. The CDR3 DNA reads TGTGCCAGCAGCTCACATTACAGGGGGCTGGTCCTGGGGGAGGGCTACACCTTC. Translating it yields CASSSHYRGLVLGEGYTF.